Each of the 8 T cell receptor beta chains below was sequenced from the same sample in a study of OX40 agonist ivuxolimab in advanced cancers. TCRdb's copy holds only in-frame clones and misses some; the assay was immunoSEQ multiplex PCR. The table lists about 100,000 clones, approximately 90% of them singletons, with roughly 0.53% in the top ten. Sample: CD4+ or CD8+ T cells sorted from blood, taken in a trial of the OX40 agonist ivuxolimab. These receptors came from an adult with an advanced solid tumor such as melanoma, head and neck, liver or kidney cancer.

The genes are TRBV27 and TRBJ2-1; 8 positions agree with TRBD1. The CDR3 is 13 residues long. The trim removed 4 bases at V and 8 bases at J, leaving 4 bases unmatched. Looked up from germline, CDR1 is MNHEY and CDR2 is SMNVEV (reference sequence). In nucleotides, the CDR3 is TGTGCCAGCAGTTGGACAGGGTCGCATGAGCAGTTCTTC. It encodes CASSWTGSHEQFF.

The V call is TRBV5-1, the J call TRBJ2-2, with D possibly matching TRBD1 (5 bases). The V gene lost 2 bases and the J gene lost 4 bases, with 6 bases spanning the gap. This CDR3 spans 13 amino acids. CDR1 SGHRS and CDR2 YFSETQ come from the germline V gene. CDR3 region: CASSLGVTGELFF. DNA for the CDR3: TGCGCCAGCAGCTTAGGGGTCACCGGGGAGCTGTTTTTT.

This clone turned up a few times. The genes are TRBV7-9 and TRBJ1-1; no reliable D call. The CDR3 contains 13 residues. V gave up 5 bases and J gave up 1 base, with 8 bases separating them. Germline V CDR1 and CDR2: SEHNR, FQNEAQ (reference sequence). The CDR3 DNA follows: TGTGCCAGCAGCATCACGGCGAACACTGAAGCTTTCTTT. Amino acid sequence: CASSITANTEAFF.

The V call is TRBV21-1, the J call TRBJ2-7; TRBD1, the D gene given by the table, was not confirmed from the DNA. TRBV21-1 is labeled a pseudogene. This CDR3 has 15 amino acids. The CDR3 region is CASSKGQDRFYEQYF. The CDR3 DNA reads as TGTGCCAGCAGCAAGGGACAGGACCGCTTCTACGAGCAGTACTTC.

CDR3 in DNA: TGTGCCAGCAGCACCAGGGTCACAGATACGCAGTATTTT. Translating gives CASSTRVTDTQYF. The J gene is TRBJ2-3, the V gene TRBV9, with a tentative D call TRBD1 (5 bases). CDR1 SGDLS and CDR2 YYNGEE come from the germline V gene. There are 13 residues in the CDR3. With 4 bases removed from V and 2 bases from J, the gap between germline ends came to 8 bases.

The chain joins TRBV5-1 to TRBJ2-1, with 8 bases aligning to TRBD2. The length of the CDR3 is 16 residues. Germline values: CDR1 SGHRS, CDR2 YFSETQ. The V segment lost 0 bases and the J segment 8 bases; nucleotides outside the gene matches: 10. The CDR3 spells CASSLGAGGPVHEQFF. The CDR3 bases are TGCGCCAGCAGCTTGGGGGCGGGAGGACCCGTTCATGAGCAGTTCTTC.

This chain connects TRBV5-4 to TRBJ1-4; D is unclear. Germline lookup yields CDR1 SGHNT and CDR2 YYREEE (reference sequence). Trimming took off 4 bases at V and 0 bases at J, with 13 bases between the two ends. The CDR3 extends over 16 amino acids. The CDR3 region has the DNA TGTGCCAGCAGCCAAGCCGGGATAACAACTAATGAAAAACTGTTTTTT. Encoded protein: CASSQAGITTNEKLFF.

This clone was detected once. At one end, the junction sequence differs from germline, possibly due to a read error. The gene calls are TRBV6-5 and TRBJ2-1; 9 bases line up with TRBD1. Germline loops: CDR1 MNHEY, CDR2 SVGAGI. CDR3 length: 15 amino acids. This chain's CDR3 is CASSNSGTGNNEQFF. DNA for the CDR3: TGTGCCAGCAGTAACTCCGGGACAGGGAACAATGAGCAGTTCTTC.